The source of this TCR beta chain is a study of blood T cell repertoires in COVID-19. About the research overall: Sites across the United States, Italy and Spain contributed samples from acute and convalescent COVID-19. Nucleic acid was either cDNA or gDNA, and it came from T cells, B-cell-depleted T cells, or PBMCs.

Germline V lookup: CDR1 MGHRA, CDR2 YSYEKL. V lost 1 base and J lost 4; bases outside the gene matches: 11. The CDR3 extends over 20 amino acids. Using immunoSEQ multiplex PCR, the repertoire was profiled, and TCRdb retains in-frame clones only, with some absent. In the table there are a few hundred thousand clones, 80% to 90% of which are singletons. The source is a human donor in a cohort sampled during active COVID-19. This chain links TRBV4-1 with TRBJ2-6; 12 bases are a match to TRBD1. Source material: peripheral blood. CDR3 bases: TGCGCCAGCAGCCAAGCCCCCGGGACAGGGGGCGCGGTGGGGGCCAACGTCCTGACTTTC. Its translation: CASSQAPGTGGAVGANVLTF.